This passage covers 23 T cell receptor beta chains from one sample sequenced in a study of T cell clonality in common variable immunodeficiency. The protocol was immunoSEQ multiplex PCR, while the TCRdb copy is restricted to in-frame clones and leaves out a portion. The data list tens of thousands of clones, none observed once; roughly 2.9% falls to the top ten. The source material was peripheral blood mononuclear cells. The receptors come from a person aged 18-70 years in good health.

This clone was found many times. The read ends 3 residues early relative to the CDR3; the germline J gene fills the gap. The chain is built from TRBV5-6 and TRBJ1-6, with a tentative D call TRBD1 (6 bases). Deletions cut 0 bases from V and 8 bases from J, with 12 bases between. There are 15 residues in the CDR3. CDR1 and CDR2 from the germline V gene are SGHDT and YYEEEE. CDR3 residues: CASSLAGQYYSPLHF. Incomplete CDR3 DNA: TGTGCCAGCAGCTTGGCCGGACAGTATTATTCACCC.

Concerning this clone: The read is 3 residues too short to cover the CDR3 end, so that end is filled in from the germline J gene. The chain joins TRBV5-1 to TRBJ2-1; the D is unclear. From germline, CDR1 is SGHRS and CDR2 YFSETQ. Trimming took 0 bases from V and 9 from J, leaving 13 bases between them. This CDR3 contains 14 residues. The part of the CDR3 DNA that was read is TGCGCCAGCAGCTTGGAGGGCCCTCTTAGTGAG. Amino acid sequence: CASSLEGPLSE. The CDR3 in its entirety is CASSLEGPLSEQFF.

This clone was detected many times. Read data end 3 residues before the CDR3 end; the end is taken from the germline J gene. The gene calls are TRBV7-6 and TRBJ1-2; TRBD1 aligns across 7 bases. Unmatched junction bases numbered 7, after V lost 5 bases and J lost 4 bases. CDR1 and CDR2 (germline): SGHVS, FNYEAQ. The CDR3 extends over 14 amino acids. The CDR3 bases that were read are TGTGCCAGCAGCCGGACAGGCTTGGGCTATGGC. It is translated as CASSRTGLGYG. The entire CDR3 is CASSRTGLGYGYTF.

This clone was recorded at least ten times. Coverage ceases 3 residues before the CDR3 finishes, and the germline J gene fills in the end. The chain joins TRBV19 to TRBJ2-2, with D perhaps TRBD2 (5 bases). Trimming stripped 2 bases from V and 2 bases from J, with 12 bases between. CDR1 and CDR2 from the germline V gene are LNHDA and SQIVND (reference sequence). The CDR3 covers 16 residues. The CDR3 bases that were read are TGTGCCAGTAGTATATCCAGGACTCTAAACACCGGGGAG. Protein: CASSISRTLNTGE. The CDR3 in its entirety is CASSISRTLNTGELFF.

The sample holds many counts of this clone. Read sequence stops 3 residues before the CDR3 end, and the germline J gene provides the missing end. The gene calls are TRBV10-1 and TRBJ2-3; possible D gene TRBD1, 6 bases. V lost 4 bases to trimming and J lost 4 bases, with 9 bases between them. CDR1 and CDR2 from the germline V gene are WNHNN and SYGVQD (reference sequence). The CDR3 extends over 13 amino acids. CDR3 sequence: CASSVQGADTQYF. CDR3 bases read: TGCGCCAGCAGTGTACAGGGCGCAGATACG.

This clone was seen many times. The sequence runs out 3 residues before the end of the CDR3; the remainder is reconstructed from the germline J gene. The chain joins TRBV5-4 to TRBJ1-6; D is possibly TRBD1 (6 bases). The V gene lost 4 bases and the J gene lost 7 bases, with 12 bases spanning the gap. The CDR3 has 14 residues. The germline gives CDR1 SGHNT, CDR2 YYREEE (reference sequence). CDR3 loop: CASSPSQGNSPLHF. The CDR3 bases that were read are TGTGCCAGCAGCCCAAGCCAGGGGAATTCACCC.

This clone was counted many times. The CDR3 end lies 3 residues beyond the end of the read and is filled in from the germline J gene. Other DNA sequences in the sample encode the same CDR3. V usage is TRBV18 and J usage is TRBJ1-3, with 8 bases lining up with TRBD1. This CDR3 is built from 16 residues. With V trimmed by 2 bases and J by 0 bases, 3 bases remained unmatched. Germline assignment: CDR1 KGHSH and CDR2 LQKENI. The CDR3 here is CASSPTGQVSGNTIYF. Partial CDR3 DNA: TGTGCCAGCTCACCAACGGGACAGGTCTCTGGAAACACC. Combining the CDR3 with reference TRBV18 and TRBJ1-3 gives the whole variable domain NAGVMQNPRHLVRRRGQEARLRCSPMKGHSHVYWYRQLPEEGLKFMVYLQKENIIDESGMPKERFSAEFPKEGPSILRIQQVVRGDSAAYFCASSPTGQVSGNTIYFGEGSWLTVV.

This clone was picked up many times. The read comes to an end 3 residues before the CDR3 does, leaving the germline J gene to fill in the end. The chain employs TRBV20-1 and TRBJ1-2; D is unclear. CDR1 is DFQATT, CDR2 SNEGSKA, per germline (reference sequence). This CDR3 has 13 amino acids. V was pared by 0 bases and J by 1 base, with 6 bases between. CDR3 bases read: TGCAGTGCTAGAGACTCGGGTAACTATGGC. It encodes CSARDSGNYG. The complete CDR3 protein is CSARDSGNYGYTF.

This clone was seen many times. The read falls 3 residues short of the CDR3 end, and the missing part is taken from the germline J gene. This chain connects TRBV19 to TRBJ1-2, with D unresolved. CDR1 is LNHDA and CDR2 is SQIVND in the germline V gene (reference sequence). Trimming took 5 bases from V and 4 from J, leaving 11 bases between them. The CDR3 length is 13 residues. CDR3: CASSGGLAYGYTF. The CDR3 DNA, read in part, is TGTGCCAGTAGTGGTGGCTTGGCCTATGGC. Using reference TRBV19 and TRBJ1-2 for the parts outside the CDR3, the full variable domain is DGGITQSPKYLFRKEGQNVTLSCEQNLNHDAMYWYRQDPGQGLRLIYYSQIVNDFQKGDIAEGYSVSREKKESFPLTVTSAQKNPTAFYLCASSGGLAYGYTFGSGTRLTVV.

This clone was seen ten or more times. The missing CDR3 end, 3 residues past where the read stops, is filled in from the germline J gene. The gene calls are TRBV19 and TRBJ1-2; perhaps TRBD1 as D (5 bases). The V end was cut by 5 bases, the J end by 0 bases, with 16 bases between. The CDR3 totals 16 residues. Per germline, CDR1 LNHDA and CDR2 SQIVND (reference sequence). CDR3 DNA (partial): TGTGCCAGTAGTCCGGGGACTGCCCGGGCTAACTATGGC. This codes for CASSPGTARANYG. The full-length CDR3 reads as CASSPGTARANYGYTF.

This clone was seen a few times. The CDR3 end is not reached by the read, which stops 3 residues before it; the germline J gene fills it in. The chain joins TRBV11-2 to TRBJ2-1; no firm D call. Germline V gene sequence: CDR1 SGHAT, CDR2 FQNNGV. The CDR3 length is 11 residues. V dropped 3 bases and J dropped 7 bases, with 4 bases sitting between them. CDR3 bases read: TGTGCCAGCAGCTTCCCGAATGAG. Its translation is CASSFPNE. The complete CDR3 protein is CASSFPNEQFF.

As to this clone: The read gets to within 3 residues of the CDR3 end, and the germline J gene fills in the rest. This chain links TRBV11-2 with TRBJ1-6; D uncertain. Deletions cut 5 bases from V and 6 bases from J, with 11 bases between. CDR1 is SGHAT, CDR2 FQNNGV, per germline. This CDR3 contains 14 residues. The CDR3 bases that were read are TGTGCCAGCAGCCTCCCGGAGGGTAATTCACCC. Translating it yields CASSLPEGNSP. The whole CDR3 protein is CASSLPEGNSPLHF.

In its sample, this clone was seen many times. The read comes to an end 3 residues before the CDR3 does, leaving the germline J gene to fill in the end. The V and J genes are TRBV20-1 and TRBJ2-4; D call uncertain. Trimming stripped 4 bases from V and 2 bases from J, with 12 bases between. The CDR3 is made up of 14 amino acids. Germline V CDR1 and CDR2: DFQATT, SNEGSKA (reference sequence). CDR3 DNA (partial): TGCAGTGCTAAGGTATCAGGTACCAAAAACATT. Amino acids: CSAKVSGTKNI. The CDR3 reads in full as CSAKVSGTKNIQYF.

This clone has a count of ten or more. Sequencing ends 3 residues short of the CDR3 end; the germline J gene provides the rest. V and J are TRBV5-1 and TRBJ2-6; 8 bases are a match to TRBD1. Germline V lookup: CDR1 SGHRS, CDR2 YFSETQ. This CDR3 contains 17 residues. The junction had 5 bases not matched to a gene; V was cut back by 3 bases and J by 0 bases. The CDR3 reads CASSWGQAGSGANVLTF. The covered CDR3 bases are TGCGCCAGCAGCTGGGGACAGGCCGGCTCTGGGGCCAACGTC.

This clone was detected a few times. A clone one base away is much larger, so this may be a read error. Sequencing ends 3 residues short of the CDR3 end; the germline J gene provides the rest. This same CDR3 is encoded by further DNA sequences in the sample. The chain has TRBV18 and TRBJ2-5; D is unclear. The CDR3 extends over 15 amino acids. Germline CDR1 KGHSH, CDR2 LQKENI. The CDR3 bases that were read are TGTGCCAGCTCCCCACCATCCGTAACTTACGAGACC. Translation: CASSPPSVTYET. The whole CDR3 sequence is CASSPPSVTYETQYF.

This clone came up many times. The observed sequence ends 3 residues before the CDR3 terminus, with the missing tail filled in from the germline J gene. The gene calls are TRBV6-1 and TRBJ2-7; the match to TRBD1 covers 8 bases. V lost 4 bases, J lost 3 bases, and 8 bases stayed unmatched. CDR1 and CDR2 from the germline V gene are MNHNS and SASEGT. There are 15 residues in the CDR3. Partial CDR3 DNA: TGTGCCAGCAGTGTAACAGGGGGTCCGGACTACGAG. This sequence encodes CASSVTGGPDYE. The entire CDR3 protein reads CASSVTGGPDYEQYF.

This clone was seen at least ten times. The CDR3 is CASSLGQGRIDSNQPQHF. CDR3 bases read: TGTGCCAGCAGCTTAGGCCAGGGTAGAATCGACAGCAATCAGCCC. This chain connects TRBV7-8 to TRBJ1-5; possible D gene TRBD1, 5 bases. Read data end 3 residues before the CDR3 end; the end is taken from the germline J gene. The CDR3 length is 18 residues. Germline-derived CDR1 and CDR2 are SGHVS and FQNEAQ. V lost 1 base, J lost 1 base, and 17 bases lay in between.

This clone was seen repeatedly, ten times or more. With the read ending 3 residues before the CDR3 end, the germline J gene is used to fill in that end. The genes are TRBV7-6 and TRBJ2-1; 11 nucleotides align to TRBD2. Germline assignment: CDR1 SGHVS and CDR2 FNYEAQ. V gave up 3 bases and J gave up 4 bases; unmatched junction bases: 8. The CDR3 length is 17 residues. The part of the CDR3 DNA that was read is TGTGCCAGCAGCTTTTCAATAGCGGGAGGGTTGTACAATGAG. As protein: CASSFSIAGGLYNE. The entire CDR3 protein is CASSFSIAGGLYNEQFF.

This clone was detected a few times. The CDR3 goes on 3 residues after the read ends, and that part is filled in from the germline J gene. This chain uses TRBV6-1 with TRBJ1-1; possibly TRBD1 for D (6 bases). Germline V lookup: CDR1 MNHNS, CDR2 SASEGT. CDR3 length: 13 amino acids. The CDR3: CASSEPGQETAFF. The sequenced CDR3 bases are TGTGCCAGCAGTGAACCGGGACAAGAGACC.

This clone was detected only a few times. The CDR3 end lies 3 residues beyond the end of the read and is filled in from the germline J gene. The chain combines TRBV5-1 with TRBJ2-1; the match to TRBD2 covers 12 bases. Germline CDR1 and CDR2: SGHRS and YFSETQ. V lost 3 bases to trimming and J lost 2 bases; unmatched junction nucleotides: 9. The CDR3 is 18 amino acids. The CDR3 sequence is CASSSSGTSGFPYNEQFF. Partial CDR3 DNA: TGCGCCAGCAGCTCATCCGGGACTAGCGGGTTCCCCTACAATGAG.

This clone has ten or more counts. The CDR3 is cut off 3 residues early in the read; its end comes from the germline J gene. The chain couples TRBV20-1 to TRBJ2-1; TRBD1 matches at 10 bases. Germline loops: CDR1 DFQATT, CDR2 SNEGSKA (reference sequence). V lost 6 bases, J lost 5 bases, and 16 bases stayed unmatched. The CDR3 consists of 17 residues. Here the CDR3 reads CSAGVPSCGTGDNEQFF. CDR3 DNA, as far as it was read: TGCAGTGCGGGGGTGCCTTCCTGCGGGACAGGGGACAATGAG.

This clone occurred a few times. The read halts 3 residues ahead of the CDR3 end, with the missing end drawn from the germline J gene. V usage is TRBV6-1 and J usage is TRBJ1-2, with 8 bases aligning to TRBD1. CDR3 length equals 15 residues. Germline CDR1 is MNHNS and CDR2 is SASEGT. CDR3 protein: CASSDTGQGNNDYTF. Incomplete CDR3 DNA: TGTGCCAGCAGTGACACCGGACAGGGCAACAATGAC.

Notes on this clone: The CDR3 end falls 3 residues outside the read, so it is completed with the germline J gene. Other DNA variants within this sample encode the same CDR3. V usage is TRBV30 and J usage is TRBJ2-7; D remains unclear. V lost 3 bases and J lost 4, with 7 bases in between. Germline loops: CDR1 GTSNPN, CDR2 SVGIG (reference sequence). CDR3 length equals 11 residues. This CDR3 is CAWSVGYEQYF. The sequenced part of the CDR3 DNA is TGTGCCTGGAGCGTCGGGTACGAG.